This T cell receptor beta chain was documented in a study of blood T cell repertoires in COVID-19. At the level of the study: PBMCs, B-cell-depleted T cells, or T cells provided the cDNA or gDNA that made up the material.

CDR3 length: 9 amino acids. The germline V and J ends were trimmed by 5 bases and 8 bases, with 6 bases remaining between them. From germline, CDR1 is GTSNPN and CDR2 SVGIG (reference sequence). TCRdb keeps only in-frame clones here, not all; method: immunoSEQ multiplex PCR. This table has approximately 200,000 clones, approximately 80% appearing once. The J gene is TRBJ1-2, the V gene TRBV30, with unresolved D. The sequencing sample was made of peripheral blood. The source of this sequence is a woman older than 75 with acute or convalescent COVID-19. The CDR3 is CAWGQGYTF. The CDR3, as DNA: TGTGCCTGGGGCCAAGGCTACACCTTC. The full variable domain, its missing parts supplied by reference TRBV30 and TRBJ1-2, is SQTIHQWPATLVQPVGSPLSLECTVEGTSNPNLYWYRQAAGRGLQLLFYSVGIGQISSEVPQNLSASRPQDRQFILSSKKLLLSDSGFYLCAWGQGYTFGSGTRLTVV.